The clone carrying this TCR beta chain was seen more than once but under ten times. This sample is part of a study of blood T cell repertoires in COVID-19. Study-wide background: Researchers got acute and convalescent COVID-19 samples from the United States, Italy and Spain. PBMCs, B-cell-depleted T cells, or T cells provided the cDNA or gDNA that made up the material.

As originally analysed: Reference gene primer amplification gave estimated nucleated cell counts. TCRdb keeps only in-frame clones here, not all; method: immunoSEQ multiplex PCR. That table supplies the V and J calls and clone size; D and trimming were determined from the DNA. The sample holds over 85,000 clones, approximately 82% seen once. The source of this sequence is a man between 60 and 75 years old with active or convalescent COVID-19. The sequencing input was peripheral blood.

CDR3 in DNA: TGTGCCAGCAGTCCCTGGACAGGGGGAGGCGGCTACACCTTC. This encodes CASSPWTGGGGYTF. The rearrangement uses TRBV27 and TRBJ1-2, with 10 bases matching TRBD1. The CDR3 has 14 amino acids. The J segment lost 8 bases and the V segment lost 5 bases, leaving 8 bases of the junction unmatched. CDR1 and CDR2 (germline): MNHEY, SMNVEV (reference sequence).